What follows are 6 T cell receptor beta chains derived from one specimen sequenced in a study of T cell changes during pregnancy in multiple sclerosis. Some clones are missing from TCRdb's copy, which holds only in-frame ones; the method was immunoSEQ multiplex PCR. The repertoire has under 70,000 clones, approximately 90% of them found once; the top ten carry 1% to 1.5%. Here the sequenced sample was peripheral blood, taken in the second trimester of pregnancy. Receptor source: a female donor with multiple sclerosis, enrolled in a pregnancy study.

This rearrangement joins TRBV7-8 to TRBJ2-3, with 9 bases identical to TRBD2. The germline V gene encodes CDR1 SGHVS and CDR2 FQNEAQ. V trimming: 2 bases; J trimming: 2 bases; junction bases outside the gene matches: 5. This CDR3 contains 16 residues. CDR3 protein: CASSLFRGGDTDTQYF. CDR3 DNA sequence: TGTGCCAGCAGCTTATTCCGCGGGGGGGACACAGATACGCAGTATTTT.

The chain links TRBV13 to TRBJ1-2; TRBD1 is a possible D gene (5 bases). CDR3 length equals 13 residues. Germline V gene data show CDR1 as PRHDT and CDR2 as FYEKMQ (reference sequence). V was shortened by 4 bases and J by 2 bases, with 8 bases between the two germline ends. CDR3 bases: TGTGCCAGCAGCTCCAGGACAAACTATGGCTACACCTTC. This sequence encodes CASSSRTNYGYTF.

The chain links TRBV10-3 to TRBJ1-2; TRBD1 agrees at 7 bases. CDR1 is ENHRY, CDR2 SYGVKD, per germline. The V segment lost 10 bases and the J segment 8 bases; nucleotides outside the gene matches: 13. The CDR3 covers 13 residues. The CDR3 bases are TGTGCCACAACGTCCGAGGGGGCGAGAGGCTACACCTTC. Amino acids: CATTSEGARGYTF.

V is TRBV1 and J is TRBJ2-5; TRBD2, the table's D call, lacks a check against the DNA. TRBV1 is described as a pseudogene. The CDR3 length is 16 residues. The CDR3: CTSSQVSGVSQETQYF. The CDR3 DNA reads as TGCACCAGCAGCCAAGTAAGCGGGGTATCCCAAGAGACCCAGTACTTC.

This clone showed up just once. This CDR3 is CASSLASGGTDTQYF. CDR3 nucleotides: TGCGCCAGCAGCTTAGCTAGCGGGGGCACAGATACGCAGTATTTT. The chain links TRBV5-1 to TRBJ2-3, with 9 positions matching TRBD2. The CDR3 sequence is 15 residues long. Losses at the gene ends were 2 bases for V and 1 base for J; bases not matched to a gene: 2. Germline loops: CDR1 SGHRS, CDR2 YFSETQ. Complete variable domain (other parts from reference TRBV5-1 and TRBJ2-3): KAGVTQTPRYLIKTRGQQVTLSCSPISGHRSVSWYQQTPGQGLQFLFEYFSETQRNKGNFPGRFSGRQFSNSRSEMNVSTLELGDSALYLCASSLASGGTDTQYFGPGTRLTVL.

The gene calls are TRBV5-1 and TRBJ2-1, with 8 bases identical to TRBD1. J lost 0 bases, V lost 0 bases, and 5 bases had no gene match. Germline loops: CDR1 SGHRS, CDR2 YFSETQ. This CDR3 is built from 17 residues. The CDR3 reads CASSLGTGPLSYNEQFF. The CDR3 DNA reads TGCGCCAGCAGCTTGGGGACAGGGCCGCTCTCCTACAATGAGCAGTTCTTC. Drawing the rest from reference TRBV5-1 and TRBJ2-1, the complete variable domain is KAGVTQTPRYLIKTRGQQVTLSCSPISGHRSVSWYQQTPGQGLQFLFEYFSETQRNKGNFPGRFSGRQFSNSRSEMNVSTLELGDSALYLCASSLGTGPLSYNEQFFGPGTRLTVL.